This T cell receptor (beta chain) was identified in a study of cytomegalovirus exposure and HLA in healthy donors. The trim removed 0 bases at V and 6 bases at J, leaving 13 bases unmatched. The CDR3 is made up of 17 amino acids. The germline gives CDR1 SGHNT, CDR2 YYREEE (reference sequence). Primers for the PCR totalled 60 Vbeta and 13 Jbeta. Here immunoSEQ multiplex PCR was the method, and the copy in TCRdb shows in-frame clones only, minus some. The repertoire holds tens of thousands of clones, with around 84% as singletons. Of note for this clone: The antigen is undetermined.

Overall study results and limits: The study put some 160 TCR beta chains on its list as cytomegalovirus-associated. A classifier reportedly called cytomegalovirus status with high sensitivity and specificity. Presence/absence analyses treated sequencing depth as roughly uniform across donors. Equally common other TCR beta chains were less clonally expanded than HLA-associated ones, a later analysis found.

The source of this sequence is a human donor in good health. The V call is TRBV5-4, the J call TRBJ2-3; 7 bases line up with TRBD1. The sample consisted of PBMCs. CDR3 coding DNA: TGTGCCAGCAGCTTGGGAGATGGGGGACAGAATGCGGATACGCAGTATTTT. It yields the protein CASSLGDGGQNADTQYF.